The entry below describes one T cell receptor (beta chain). Its antigen is unidentified. This entry comes from a study of naive and memory T cell subsets. The study, taken as a whole, reports: Naive repertoires, especially CD8, held a few larger clonotypes, possibly memory cells re-expressing CD45RA.

Both TRBC1 and TRBC2 were covered by a beta constant-region primer of two equimolar oligonucleotides. Four rounds of PCR amplified the ligated cDNA using nested alpha and beta constant-region primers plus SP2. TCRdb analysed the UMI-ligation and nested PCR reads with MiXCR anew, one entry per CDR3 protein. The data hold around 100,000 distinct CDR3 sequences, with about 14% observed a single time. This CDR3 contains 15 residues. The V gene's germline CDR1 is SGHKS and CDR2 YYEKEE (reference sequence). V was pared by 2 bases and J by 2 bases, with 14 bases between. This chain joins TRBV5-5 and TRBJ2-7; the D is unclear. Input material: naive CD8+ T cells from blood. The TCR originated in a human donor in good health. The CDR3 bases are TGTGCCAGCAGCTTACATGAGTCTAGAGCCTACGAGCAGTACTTC. It encodes CASSLHESRAYEQYF.